These T cell receptor beta chains were read from a single sample in a study of identifying expanded T cells in peripheral blood. Profiled with immunoSEQ multiplex PCR; TCRdb holds only in-frame clones, not every one. The repertoire holds about 94,000 clones, approximately 91% seen once, with 5.5% to 6% in the top ten. The sample comprised blood. Source of these receptors: a person aged 18 to 70 in good health. Both conserved end residues are part of each CDR3. Each record gives: D gene, J gene, clone size, V gene, CDR3 DNA, CDR3 protein. D genes are given only for firm matches. Only part of the rows carry a size: once, few, many, or a class if the clone is expanded.

TRBD1	TRBJ1-2	-	TRBV5-1	TGCGCCAGCAGCTGGGACAGGGAAAGACGAGGTCAGGATGGCTACACCTTC	CASSWDRERRGQDGYTF
TRBD2	TRBJ2-2	-	TRBV30	TGTGCCTGGGGGAGCGGGGGATCCGGGGAGCTGTTTTTT	CAWGSGGSGELFF
-	TRBJ1-3	-	TRBV2	TGTGCCAGCAGCCTTGCTGGAAACACCATATATTTT	CASSLAGNTIYF
-	TRBJ1-5	-	TRBV2	TGTGCCAGCAGTAGTATGGGGGCCGGGGTGGGCAATCAGCCCCAGCATTTT	CASSSMGAGVGNQPQHF
-	TRBJ2-1	-	TRBV21-1	TGTGCCAGCAGCATAGACAGGGAAGGGTCATACAATGAGCAGTTCTTC	CASSIDREGSYNEQFF
-	TRBJ2-5	-	TRBV4-1	TGCGCCAGCAGCCAAGAAGAGACCCAGTACTTC	CASSQEETQYF
-	TRBJ2-3	-	TRBV5-1	TGCGCCAGCAGCTTGTATTCAGGTCCTGCAGATACGCAGTATTTT	CASSLYSGPADTQYF
-	TRBJ1-1	-	TRBV18	TGTGCCAGCTCACTGGGGGGGCGAACTGAAGCTTTCTTT	CASSLGGRTEAFF
-	TRBJ1-3	once	TRBV18	TGTGCCAGCTCAACCGGGACGGCTGGAAACACCATATATTTT	CASSTGTAGNTIYF
-	TRBJ1-5	few	TRBV19	TGTGCCAGTAGTACCGACGGGGCAAGTGAAAATCAGCCCCAGCATTTT	CASSTDGASENQPQHF
TRBD1	TRBJ1-1	-	TRBV9	TGTGCCAGCAGCCTAGGACAGGGGGGGACTGAAGCTTTCTTT	CASSLGQGGTEAFF
-	TRBJ2-5	-	TRBV5-4	TGTGCCAGCAGCTTGGGGACTGTCCAAGAGACCCAGTACTTC	CASSLGTVQETQYF
-	TRBJ2-7	once	TRBV7-2	TGTGCCAGCAGCTTAGTGGGTAGCAGCTCCTACGAGCAGTACTTC	CASSLVGSSSYEQYF
-	TRBJ1-5	-	TRBV7-9	TGTGCCAGCAGCTTAAGCGGGAACAATCAGCCCCAGCATTTT	CASSLSGNNQPQHF
-	TRBJ1-1	-	TRBV14	TGTGCCAGCAGCCAAGTGCAGGTGGGAACTGAAGCTTTCTTT	CASSQVQVGTEAFF
-	TRBJ1-2	-	TRBV6-5	TGTGCGACCCGGTGGGGGGCGGCATATGGCTACACCTTC	CATRWGAAYGYTF
-	TRBJ1-3	-	TRBV10-3	TGTGCCATCAGTGAAGAGGAAAACACCATATATTTT	CAISEEENTIYF
-	TRBJ1-1	-	TRBV25-1	TGTGCCAGCAGTGATCCCCGGGGTACCACTGAAGCTTTCTTT	CASSDPRGTTEAFF
-	TRBJ2-1	once	TRBV2	TGTGCCAGCAGTCAAGACCGAGGCGGGTACAATGAGCAGTTCTTC	CASSQDRGGYNEQFF
-	TRBJ2-1	-	TRBV19	TGTGCCAGTAGTATCTTGCATAGAACCTACAATGAGCAGTTCTTC	CASSILHRTYNEQFF
-	TRBJ2-7	-	TRBV15	TGTGCCACCAGCAGATCCCGGGCCGACCCCTACGAGCAGTACTTC	CATSRSRADPYEQYF
TRBD2	TRBJ2-7	-	TRBV2	TGTGCCAGCAGTGAATCTAGCGGGGACCTCTACGAGCAGTACTTC	CASSESSGDLYEQYF
-	TRBJ1-6	-	TRBV30	TGTGCCTGGAGGGACGAAGGATCACCCCTCCACTTT	CAWRDEGSPLHF
TRBD1	TRBJ2-1	-	TRBV7-6	TGTGCCAGCAGCCCATCTGGGACAGGGCCCTACAATGAGCAGTTCTTC	CASSPSGTGPYNEQFF
-	TRBJ1-1	-	TRBV19	TGTGCCAGTGGGTGGAACACTGAAGCTTTCTTT	CASGWNTEAFF
-	TRBJ1-1	-	TRBV11-2	TGTGCCAGCAGCTTAGATCAGATTGGGGGGGCGAAGACTGAAGCTTTCTTT	CASSLDQIGGAKTEAFF
-	TRBJ2-1	-	TRBV6-5	TGTGCCAGCAGTTACCAGGGGTTCGGAAATGAGCAGTTCTTC	CASSYQGFGNEQFF
TRBD1	TRBJ1-1	-	TRBV7-3	TGTGCCAGCAGCTTAAAACAGGGGGTTGAAGCTTTCTTT	CASSLKQGVEAFF
-	TRBJ2-7	-	TRBV7-9	TGTGCCAGCAGCTTAGTCTCCTCCTACGAGCAGTACTTC	CASSLVSSYEQYF
TRBD1	TRBJ2-7	-	TRBV6-5	TGTGCCAGCAGTCCGGGACAGGGGGCGGACAAGCAGTACTTC	CASSPGQGADKQYF
-	TRBJ1-4	-	TRBV6-1	TGTGCCAGCAGTGAAAGCAGGGCCCTAGATGAAAAACTGTTTTTT	CASSESRALDEKLFF
-	TRBJ2-1	-	TRBV6-1	TGTGCCGGATCTCCATGGAACCAGATCCGCAATGAGCAGTTCTTC	CAGSPWNQIRNEQFF
-	TRBJ1-1	-	TRBV12-1	TGTGCCAGCAGCTTCAGTAACACTGAAGCTTTCTTT	CASSFSNTEAFF
-	TRBJ1-2	-	TRBV9	TGTGCCAGCAGCGTAGGGCCCGTAACAGGGAACTATGGCTACACCTTC	CASSVGPVTGNYGYTF
TRBD2	TRBJ2-1	once	TRBV5-1	TGCGCCAGCATGGGACTAGCGGGAGGCAATGAGCAGTTCTTC	CASMGLAGGNEQFF
TRBD1	TRBJ1-5	-	TRBV5-5	TGTGCCAGCAGCAAGACCGGGACAGAGGACCAGCCCCAGCATTTT	CASSKTGTEDQPQHF
-	TRBJ2-7	-	TRBV5-1	TGCGCCAGCAGCCCGGGTCTGCGGGACGAGCAGTACTTC	CASSPGLRDEQYF